The entry below describes one T cell receptor (beta chain). The antigen remains undetermined. This sample was taken from a study of CD8 T cells in Susac syndrome. The RNA input was about 0.45 to 1 ug, and it was reverse transcribed with random hexamers. immunoSEQ multiplex PCR amplified TCR beta CDR3 across 54 Vbeta, 13 Jbeta. MiXCR, applied by TCRdb to the immunoSEQ multiplex PCR reads, yields one record per CDR3 protein. The sample has 150,000 to 200,000 distinct CDR3 sequences, over 75% seen once. V was cut by 0 bases and J by 4 bases, with 10 bases left in between. This CDR3 contains 14 residues. The germline V gene has CDR1 SGHRS and CDR2 YFSETQ. Notes on the study in general: The study's TCR sequencing and HLA analysis covered a relatively small number of individuals, and the study acknowledged this.

The rearrangement uses TRBV5-1 and TRBJ2-5; D remains unclear. This TCR was recovered from a human donor with Susac syndrome. Sequencing was done on a sample of CD4+ T cells from PBMCs. Written as DNA, the CDR3 is TGCGCCAGCAGCTTGGCCTCTCAATTAGAGACCCAGTACTTC. This translates into CASSLASQLETQYF.